This TCR beta chain comes out of a study of blood T cell repertoires in COVID-19 (dated by TCRdb to 2020 to 2022). Study-level background: Samples from collaborators originated in the United States, Italy and Spain and spanned both the acute and convalescent phases of COVID-19. The dataset comprised deeply sampled blood TCRbeta repertoires from subjects exposed to, actively infected with, or recovered from COVID-19. The material from the prospective study consisted of cDNA or gDNA derived from T cells, B-cell-depleted T cells, or PBMCs. Where available, HLA class I and class II types were taken from metadata supplied by the sample provider and were not determined by assay-based typing. The repertoires were released in a freely available public database meant as a resource for research on the immune response to SARS-CoV-2. Samples were obtained from the ongoing ImmuneRACE study (first 160 participants) and from 1,000 to 1,500 subjects provided by 6 global collaborators. The sample metadata nearly always contained a de-identified subject ID, COVID-19 status, age in years and sex. Broader findings and caveats from the paper: The quantity of clinical and demographic metadata differed by source and by participant and was supplied without curation.

In the prospective study, participants were roughly 18 to 89 years old, resided in about two dozen geographic areas of the United States, and were enrolled through a virtual design. To assign participants to cohorts, the prospective study relied on clinical history that participants themselves reported in a screening survey and a study questionnaire. Recovered participants in ImmuneRACE Cohort 3 were defined by two consecutive negative NP/OP PCR tests, clearance by a healthcare professional, or resolution of symptoms. In the prospective study, whole blood, serum and a nasopharyngeal or oropharyngeal swab were collected from each participant by mobile phlebotomists. Additional blood draws and questionnaires over an approximately two-month period could optionally be provided by prospective study participants. Before DNA extraction, prospective study blood samples were shipped either frozen or at room temperature.

V is pared back by 2 bases and J by 1 base, with 7 bases lying between the germline termini. The germline V gene specifies SGDLS as CDR1 and YYNGEE as CDR2. Inclusive of the bounding cysteine and phenylalanine, the CDR3 is 14 residues long. The entry retains the CDR3 DNA only, 42 bases that are in frame from base 1. Of note for this clone: Its specific antigen is unknown. No base qualities exist here, and no much larger clone lies one base off it. The sample contains more than one DNA sequence encoding this CDR3.

The immunoSEQ Assay, a bias-controlled multiplex PCR, was used to amplify TCRbeta CDR3 regions from genomic DNA. Processing in the source paper ran as follows. Within the assay, amplification of reference gene primers was used to estimate how many nucleated cells each sample contained. To quantify the absolute abundance of each unique TCRbeta CDR3 rearrangement, sequence reads were collapsed and filtered. For each sample, productive Simpson clonality was calculated as the square root of Simpson's diversity index over productive rearrangements. TCRdb carries this immuneACCESS record with in-frame sequences only. Its versions omit some clonotypes, under half of them owing to an unresolved V gene in the studies checked, with the rest unexplained. Clone size and V and J calls were adopted from that table, with D and trimming inferred from the DNA. This sample gives about 240,000 clones in total; roughly 89% of them show up just once. The ten largest account for roughly 8.6% of the sample.

The receptor comes from a man between 35 and 55 years old who had recovered from COVID-19. The chain couples TRBV9 to TRBJ1-5; TRBD1 might be the D gene, on 6 matching bases. Sequenced: PBMCs or T cells enriched from blood (not recorded which). The nucleotide sequence is given as TGTGCCAGCAGCGTCACAGGGAGCAATCAGCCCCAGCATTTT. This translates into CASSVTGSNQPQHF.